One and the same sample provided the 23 T cell receptor beta chains below, sequenced in a study of T cell repertoires in cytomegalovirus infection. TCRdb reprocessed the reads with MiXCR, giving one entry per CDR3 protein. The repertoire holds about 180,000 distinct CDR3 sequences, with around an eighth as singletons. The sequenced sample consisted of PBMCs. The source of these receptors is a human donor in good health (CMV status not recorded). Some clones in this sample may be carry-over from other donors' samples.

The chain links TRBV3-1 to TRBJ2-5; 7 bases are a match to TRBD1. The CDR3 runs to 15 residues. Germline values: CDR1 LGHDT, CDR2 YNNKEL (reference sequence). V was clipped by 2 bases and J by 5 bases; unmatched bases: 8. In DNA form, the CDR3 reads TGTGCCAGCAGCCAAATGACAGGGCCTTGGGAGACCCAGTACTTC. Amino acid sequence: CASSQMTGPWETQYF.

The sample holds many counts of this clonotype. The chain links TRBV5-5 to TRBJ1-2; possible D gene TRBD1, 6 bases. The CDR3 runs 15 residues. V dropped 0 bases and J dropped 0 bases, with 9 bases sitting between them. Germline loops: CDR1 SGHKS, CDR2 YYEKEE (reference sequence). CDR3 region: CASSLGGTTNYGYTF. Written as DNA, the CDR3 is TGTGCCAGCAGCTTGGGAGGGACAACTAACTATGGCTACACCTTC.

This clonotype showed up many times. The rearrangement links TRBV7-2 to TRBJ2-1, with D perhaps TRBD1 (7 bases). The germline gives CDR1 SGHTA, CDR2 FQGNSA. The ends were cut back, 5 bases at V and 0 bases at J, with 17 bases in the middle. The CDR3 runs to 17 residues. This CDR3 reads CASSPPGAGGSYNEQFF. The CDR3 DNA is TGTGCCAGCAGCCCCCCGGGGGCAGGGGGCTCCTACAATGAGCAGTTCTTC.

This clonotype has only a few counts. This chain uses TRBV7-3 with TRBJ2-1; perhaps TRBD2 as D (6 bases). Germline assignment: CDR1 SGHTA and CDR2 FQGTGA. The CDR3 totals 15 residues. The germline V and J ends were trimmed by 3 bases and 7 bases, with 16 bases remaining between them. CDR3 residues: CASSLRDSLMNEQFF. CDR3 bases: TGTGCCAGCAGCTTGCGGGACTCCCTCATGAATGAGCAGTTCTTC.

This clonotype was observed many times. CDR3 loop: CASSLGAGSADTQYF. Here the CDR3 DNA reads TGTGCCAGCAGCTTAGGGGCAGGGAGTGCAGATACGCAGTATTTT. The chain links TRBV7-2 to TRBJ2-3; D might be TRBD1 or TRBD2, each matching 5 bases. CDR1 and CDR2 from the germline V gene are SGHTA and FQGNSA. V was shortened by 1 base and J by 4 bases, with 12 bases between the two germline ends. The CDR3 runs to 15 residues.

This clonotype was seen only a few times. The chain recombines TRBV6-5 with TRBJ1-5, with D possibly being TRBD1 (5 bases). CDR1 and CDR2 (germline): MNHEY, SVGAGI. V lost 2 bases to trimming and J lost 2 bases, with 13 bases between them. The CDR3 sequence is 16 residues long. The CDR3 DNA follows: TGTGCCAGCAGTTACGGCGGGGGGTTAGGCAATCAGCCCCAGCATTTT. Encoded protein: CASSYGGGLGNQPQHF.

A note on this clonotype: This clone may be a read error of a much larger clone one base away. This chain joins TRBV7-6 and TRBJ1-2; D may be TRBD1 (6 bases). This CDR3 comprises 12 residues. V lost 3 bases and J 12 bases, leaving 14 bases between the germline ends. The germline V gene encodes CDR1 SGHVS and CDR2 FNYEAQ. In nucleotides, the CDR3 is TGTGCCAGCAGCTTGACCCTTGGGGGCCACACCTTC. It is translated as CASSLTLGGHTF.

This clonotype came up a few times. This rearrangement joins TRBV18 to TRBJ2-7; no firm D call. The V end was cut by 4 bases, the J end by 7 bases, with 11 bases between. CDR1 and CDR2 (germline): KGHSH, LQKENI. The CDR3 has 12 amino acids. This chain's CDR3 is CASSRDTSEQYF. The CDR3 region has the DNA TGTGCCAGCTCACGGGATACCTCGGAGCAGTACTTC.

This chain links TRBV2 with TRBJ1-5; TRBD1 agrees at 7 bases. The junction had 7 bases not matched to a gene; V was cut back by 6 bases and J by 2 bases. This CDR3 is 15 amino acids long. Germline assignment: CDR1 SNHLY and CDR2 FYNNEI. DNA for the CDR3: TGTGCCAGCAGGGAACAGGGGACAGGCAATCAGCCCCAGCATTTT. Translated, it gives CASREQGTGNQPQHF.

This clonotype was detected only a few times. This chain connects TRBV28 to TRBJ2-2; TRBD2 is a possible D gene (5 bases). V was pared by 6 bases and J by 6 bases, with 26 bases between. The CDR3 extends over 18 amino acids. From germline, CDR1 is MDHEN and CDR2 SYDVKM. CDR3 nucleotides: TGTGCCAGCAGACCCCCCCCCGGGAAATGGGTTGACGCCGGGGAGCTGTTTTTT. Amino acid sequence: CASRPPPGKWVDAGELFF.

This clonotype was counted only a few times. The gene calls are TRBV11-1 and TRBJ1-1; the match to TRBD1 covers 12 bases. Germline lookup yields CDR1 SGHAT and CDR2 FQDESV (reference sequence). CDR3 length: 17 residues. The junction had 18 bases not matched to a gene; V was cut back by 6 bases and J by 10 bases. The CDR3 protein is CASRRRGQGAQKGRAFF. The CDR3 coding sequence is TGTGCCAGCAGGCGGAGGGGACAGGGGGCGCAGAAAGGGCGAGCTTTCTTT.

This clonotype was detected only a few times. The V gene is TRBV19, the J gene TRBJ2-1; TRBD2 aligns across 8 bases. The CDR3 totals 18 residues. CDR1 is LNHDA, CDR2 SQIVND, per germline (reference sequence). J lost 7 bases, V lost 4 bases, and 18 bases had no gene match. CDR3 bases: TGTGCCAGTAGTAGGTCGACCGGGACTAGGCCCCCCCGGAATGAGCAGTTCTTC. Protein: CASSRSTGTRPPRNEQFF.

There are a few counts of this clonotype. The chain is built from TRBV29-1 and TRBJ2-1, with TRBD2 identical over 7 bases. The V and J ends lost 7 bases and 7 bases, in that order; junction bases with no gene match: 7. Germline lookup yields CDR1 SQVTM and CDR2 ANQGSEA. The CDR3 totals 12 residues. This chain's CDR3 is CSGGLSRNEQFF. DNA for the CDR3: TGCAGCGGGGGACTATCCAGGAATGAGCAGTTCTTC.

In this sample, this clonotype turned up many times. J is TRBJ2-7 and V is TRBV7-2, with 7 positions matching TRBD1. CDR3 length equals 15 residues. The V gene end was trimmed by 3 bases and the J gene end by 1 base; junction bases not matched to a gene: 6. Germline CDR1 reads SGHTA; CDR2 reads FQGNSA. DNA for the CDR3: TGTGCCAGCAGCTTCCTGTCGGACAGGTCCTACGAGCAGTACTTC. Translation: CASSFLSDRSYEQYF.

This chain links TRBV29-1 with TRBJ1-3, with 7 nucleotides matching TRBD1. The CDR3 is 17 amino acids. V was clipped by 7 bases and J by 0 bases; unmatched bases: 15. CDR1 and CDR2 (germline): SQVTM, ANQGSEA. The CDR3 region has the DNA TGCAGCGCCCACACTCTGACAGGGCTAGACTCTGGAAACACCATATATTTT. The encoded protein is CSAHTLTGLDSGNTIYF.

J is TRBJ1-1 and V is TRBV2; 7 nucleotides match TRBD1. The germline gives CDR1 SNHLY, CDR2 FYNNEI. The ends lost 11 bases at V and 1 base at J; junction bases unmatched: 10. The CDR3 contains 14 residues. CDR3 loop: CAVPTGYKNTEAFF. DNA of the CDR3: TGTGCCGTACCGACAGGGTACAAGAACACTGAAGCTTTCTTT.

This clonotype was found many times. The chain is built from TRBV5-5 and TRBJ2-7; 11 nucleotides line up with TRBD2. Germline V lookup: CDR1 SGHKS, CDR2 YYEKEE (reference sequence). The CDR3 has 15 residues. CDR3 sequence (DNA): TGTGCTTCCCATGCACTAGCGGGAGAATACTACGAGCAGTACTTC. Its protein is CASHALAGEYYEQYF.

J is TRBJ1-2 and V is TRBV3-1; D is unclear. V was shortened by 5 bases and J by 8 bases, with 24 bases between the two germline ends. Germline V gene lookup returns CDR1 LGHDT and CDR2 YNNKEL (reference sequence). This CDR3 is 16 amino acids long. CDR3 sequence reads: CASSKGSGPGVDGYTF. In DNA, the CDR3 is TGTGCCAGCAGCAAAGGCAGCGGGCCTGGGGTGGACGGCTACACCTTC.

This clonotype was detected ten times or more. One end of the junction does not line up with germline, which may come from a read error. The chain joins TRBV28 to TRBJ2-1; D is perhaps TRBD1 (6 bases). CDR1 is MDHEN and CDR2 is SYDVKM in the germline V gene. The CDR3 has 18 residues. The CDR3 nucleotides read TGTGCCAGCGGTTTAGGCCTCTTAGGACAGAGCTCCTACAATGAGCAGTTCTTC. It specifies CASGLGLLGQSSYNEQFF.

Note on this clonotype: A much larger clone lies one base from this, so it may be a read error. The rearrangement joins TRBV7-9 to TRBJ1-1, with D perhaps TRBD1 (5 bases). The germline V and J ends were trimmed by 5 bases and 4 bases, with 11 bases remaining between them. The CDR3 loop spans 13 amino acids. In germline, CDR1 is SEHNR, CDR2 FQNEAQ (reference sequence). CDR3 protein: CASSPGSGTEAFF. The CDR3 region has the DNA TGTGCCAGCAGCCCAGGGAGCGGCACTGAAGCTTTCTTT. Together with reference TRBV7-9 and TRBJ1-1, the CDR3 gives the full variable domain: DTGVSQNPRHKITKRGQNVTFRCDPISEHNRLYWYRQTLGQGPEFLTYFQNEAQLEKSRLLSDRFSAERPKGSFSTLEIQRTEQGDSAMYLCASSPGSGTEAFFGQGTRLTVV.

This clonotype has a count of ten or more. The CDR3 region is CASRPGQGGNFRPFF. The CDR3 DNA follows: TGTGCCAGCAGACCGGGACAGGGGGGAAATTTTAGGCCTTTCTTT. The genes are TRBV28 and TRBJ1-1; 11 bases line up with TRBD1. With V trimmed by 6 bases and J by 12 bases, 15 bases remained unmatched. Per the germline V gene, CDR1 is MDHEN and CDR2 is SYDVKM. The CDR3 has 15 residues. The whole variable domain, filled in from reference TRBV28 and TRBJ1-1, reads DVKVTQSSRYLVKRTGEKVFLECVQDMDHENMFWYRQDPGLGLRLIYFSYDVKMKEKGDIPEGYSVSREKKERFSLILESASTNQTSMYLCASRPGQGGNFRPFFGQGTRLTVV.

This clonotype has a count of ten or more. The CDR3 DNA is TGTGCCAGCAGCTTACCTTCTCCGGACAGGGAGAGCTATGGCTACACCTTC. As protein: CASSLPSPDRESYGYTF. V gene TRBV11-3 combines with J gene TRBJ1-2, with TRBD1 identical over 8 bases. The CDR3 sequence is 17 residues long. Losses at the gene ends were 2 bases for V and 4 bases for J; bases not matched to a gene: 12. Germline V CDR1 and CDR2: SGHNT, YENEEA.

The chain uses TRBV2 and TRBJ2-7; TRBD1 matches at 9 bases. Germline V gene lookup returns CDR1 SNHLY and CDR2 FYNNEI. CDR3 length: 11 amino acids. V lost 5 bases, J lost 13 bases, and 6 bases stayed unmatched. As DNA, the CDR3 is TGTGCCAGCAGTATTGACAGGGGGTGTTACTTC. Residues: CASSIDRGCYF.